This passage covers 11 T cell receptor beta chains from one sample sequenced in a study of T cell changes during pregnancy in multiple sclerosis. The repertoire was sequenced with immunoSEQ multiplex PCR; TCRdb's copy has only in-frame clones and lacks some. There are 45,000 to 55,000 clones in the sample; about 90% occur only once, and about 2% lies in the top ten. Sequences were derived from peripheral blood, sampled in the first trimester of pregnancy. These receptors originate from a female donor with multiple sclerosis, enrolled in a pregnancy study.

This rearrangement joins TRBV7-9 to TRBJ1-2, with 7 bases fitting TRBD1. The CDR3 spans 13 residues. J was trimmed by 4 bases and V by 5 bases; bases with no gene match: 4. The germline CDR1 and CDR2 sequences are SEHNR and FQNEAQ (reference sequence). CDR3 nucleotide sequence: TGTGCCAGCAGCCCCGACAGGGTCTATGGCTACACCTTC. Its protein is CASSPDRVYGYTF.

The CDR3 bases are TGTGCCAGCGAAGGGTCCCTCGGGGTCGTCTATGGCTACACCTTC. It translates to CASEGSLGVVYGYTF. This chain uses TRBV19 with TRBJ1-2; D gene uncertain. Germline V gene sequence: CDR1 LNHDA, CDR2 SQIVND (reference sequence). CDR3 length: 15 amino acids. Between the trimmed V and J ends, which lost 9 bases and 4 bases, there was a span of 21 bases.

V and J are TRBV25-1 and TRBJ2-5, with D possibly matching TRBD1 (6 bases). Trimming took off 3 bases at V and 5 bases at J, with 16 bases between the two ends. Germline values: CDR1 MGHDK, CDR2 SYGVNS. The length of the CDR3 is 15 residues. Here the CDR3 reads CASSEPLGGGETQYF. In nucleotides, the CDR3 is TGTGCCAGCAGTGAGCCCCTCGGTGGGGGCGAGACCCAGTACTTC.

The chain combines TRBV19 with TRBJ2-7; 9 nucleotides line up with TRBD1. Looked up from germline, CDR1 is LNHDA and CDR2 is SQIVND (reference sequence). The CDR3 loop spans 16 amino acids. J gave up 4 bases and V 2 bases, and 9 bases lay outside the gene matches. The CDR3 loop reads CASSISVDRGVYEQYF. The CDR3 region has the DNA TGTGCCAGTAGTATAAGCGTGGACAGGGGTGTTTACGAGCAGTACTTC.

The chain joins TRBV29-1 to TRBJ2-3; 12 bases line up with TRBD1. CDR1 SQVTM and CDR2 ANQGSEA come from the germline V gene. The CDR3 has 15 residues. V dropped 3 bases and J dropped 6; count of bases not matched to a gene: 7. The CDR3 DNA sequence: TGCAGCGTTGAGGCCGGGACAGGGGGCGTGGATACGCAGTATTTT. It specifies CSVEAGTGGVDTQYF.

The CDR3 DNA follows: TGTGCCAGCAGTGGGGCCTCTGGGGAGGGCCCCCAGCATTTT. Translating gives CASSGASGEGPQHF. V usage is TRBV2 and J usage is TRBJ1-5; D not resolved. Trimming took off 4 bases at V and 10 bases at J, with 17 bases between the two ends. The CDR3 is made up of 14 amino acids. Germline V gene lookup returns CDR1 SNHLY and CDR2 FYNNEI.

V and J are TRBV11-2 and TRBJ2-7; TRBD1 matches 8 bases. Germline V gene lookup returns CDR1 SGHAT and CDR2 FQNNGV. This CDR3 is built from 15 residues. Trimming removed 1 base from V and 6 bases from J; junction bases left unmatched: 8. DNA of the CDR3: TGTGCCAGCAGCTTAGTCGGGCAGGGGGCCGTCGAGCAGTACTTC. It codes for CASSLVGQGAVEQYF. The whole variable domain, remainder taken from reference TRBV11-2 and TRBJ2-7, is EAGVAQSPRYKIIEKRQSVAFWCNPISGHATLYWYQQILGQGPKLLIQFQNNGVVDDSQLPKDRFSAERLKGVDSTLKIQPAKLEDSAVYLCASSLVGQGAVEQYFGPGTRLTVT.

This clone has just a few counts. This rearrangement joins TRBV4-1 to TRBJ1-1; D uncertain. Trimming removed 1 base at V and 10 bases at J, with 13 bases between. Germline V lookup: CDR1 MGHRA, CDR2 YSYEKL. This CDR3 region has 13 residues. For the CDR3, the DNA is TGCGCCAGCAGCCAAGTAGTGCAGGTGGTAGCTTTCTTT. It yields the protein CASSQVVQVVAFF.

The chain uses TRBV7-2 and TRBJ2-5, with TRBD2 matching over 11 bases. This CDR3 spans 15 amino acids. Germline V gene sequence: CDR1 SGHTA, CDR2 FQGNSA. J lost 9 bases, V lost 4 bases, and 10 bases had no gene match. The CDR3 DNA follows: TGTGCCAGCAGCTCAGGGGTGACTAGCGGGGATCCCCAGTACTTC. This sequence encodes CASSSGVTSGDPQYF.

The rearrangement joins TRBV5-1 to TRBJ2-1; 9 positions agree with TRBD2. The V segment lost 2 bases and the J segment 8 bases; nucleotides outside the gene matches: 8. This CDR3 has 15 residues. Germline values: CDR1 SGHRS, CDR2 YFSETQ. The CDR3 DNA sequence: TGCGCCAGCAGCTTCTTTTCTAGCGGGGCCGATGAGCAGTTCTTC. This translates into CASSFFSSGADEQFF.

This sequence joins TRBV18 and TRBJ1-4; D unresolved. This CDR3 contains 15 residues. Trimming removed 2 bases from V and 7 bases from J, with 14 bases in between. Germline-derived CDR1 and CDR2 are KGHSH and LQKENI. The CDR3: CASSPGGGASEKLFF. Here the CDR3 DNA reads TGTGCCAGCTCACCAGGAGGTGGAGCTAGTGAAAAACTGTTTTTT.